These T cell receptor beta chains were read from a single sample in a study of cytomegalovirus exposure and HLA in healthy donors. Generated by immunoSEQ multiplex PCR, the TCRdb table keeps only in-frame clones and is missing some. The repertoire consists of about 130,000 clones, with about 74% occurring once and the leading ten covering approximately 7%. Sequencing input: PBMCs. The receptors stem from a man aged 40-49 years in good health and CMV-seropositive. CDR3s include the opening cysteine and the closing phenylalanine or tryptophan. D genes are given only for firm matches. Size is stated for part of the rows, as once, few or many counts, or as a class when the clone is expanded.

V: TRBV2; J: TRBJ1-3; size: .; D: .; CDR3: CASSGPAGNTIYF
V: TRBV7-8; J: TRBJ2-1; size: .; D: TRBD2; CDR3: CASSLNLAGANEQFF
V: TRBV5-1; J: TRBJ2-2; size: .; D: .; CDR3: CASSLQDGTGELFF
V: TRBV6-1; J: TRBJ2-1; size: .; D: TRBD2; CDR3: CASSASGGYNEQFF
V: TRBV30; J: TRBJ1-1; size: .; D: .; CDR3: CAWSVPREAFF
V: TRBV2; J: .; size: .; D: TRBD2; CDR3: CASRPSGTYEQYF
V: TRBV30; J: TRBJ1-4; size: few; D: .; CDR3: CAWGGTSNEKLFF
V: TRBV5-6; J: TRBJ1-5; size: .; D: .; CDR3: CASSLAYGDGQPQHF
V: TRBV5-1; J: TRBJ1-1; size: .; D: .; CDR3: CASAPVLAGTEAFF
V: TRBV5-1; J: TRBJ2-7; size: once; D: TRBD1; CDR3: CASSRDSTNEQYF
V: TRBV19; J: TRBJ2-3; size: .; D: .; CDR3: CASSILAGRGIDTQYF
V: TRBV5-6; J: TRBJ1-5; size: .; D: .; CDR3: CASSFGVAWSGNQPQHF
V: TRBV7-8; J: TRBJ1-1; size: once; D: TRBD1; CDR3: CASSHGQERNTEAFF
V: TRBV5-1; J: TRBJ2-1; size: .; D: .; CDR3: CASSLAGRDEQFF
V: TRBV7-2; J: TRBJ2-2; size: .; D: .; CDR3: CASSAGPDTGELFF
V: TRBV7-9; J: TRBJ2-3; size: .; D: .; CDR3: CASSLIQGDTQYF
V: TRBV12-5; J: TRBJ2-1; size: .; D: .; CDR3: CASKGEARNEQFF
V: TRBV28; J: TRBJ2-2; size: .; D: TRBD1; CDR3: CATTPPDRSNTGELFF
V: TRBV18; J: TRBJ1-1; size: few; D: TRBD1; CDR3: CASSQGGQGDTEAFF
V: TRBV6-5; J: TRBJ2-7; size: .; D: TRBD1; CDR3: CASRRGDRGYEQYF
V: TRBV11-2; J: TRBJ2-1; size: .; D: TRBD2; CDR3: CASSLVGSGRFYNEQFF
V: TRBV5-1; J: TRBJ1-6; size: .; D: .; CDR3: CASSLAGNNSPLHF
V: TRBV19; J: TRBJ1-1; size: .; D: TRBD1; CDR3: CASSPRTGGRSEAFF
V: TRBV7-9; J: .; size: .; D: .; CDR3: CASSFTGAVYEQYF
V: TRBV5-1; J: TRBJ2-1; size: .; D: TRBD2; CDR3: CASSLELAGENEQFF
V: TRBV11-2; J: TRBJ1-1; size: .; D: .; CDR3: CASSYRGGSEAFF